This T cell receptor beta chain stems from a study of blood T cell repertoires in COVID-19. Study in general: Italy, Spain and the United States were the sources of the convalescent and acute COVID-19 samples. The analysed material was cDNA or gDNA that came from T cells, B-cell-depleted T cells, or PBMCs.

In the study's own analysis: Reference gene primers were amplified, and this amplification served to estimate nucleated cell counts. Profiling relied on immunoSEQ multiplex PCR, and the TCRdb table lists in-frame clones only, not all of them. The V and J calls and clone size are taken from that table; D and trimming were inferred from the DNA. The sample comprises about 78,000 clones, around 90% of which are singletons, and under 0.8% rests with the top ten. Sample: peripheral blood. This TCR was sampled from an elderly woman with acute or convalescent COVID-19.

CDR3 nucleotides: TGCGCCAGCAGCTTGGAGGCTAGCGGGGGCTCTGGGGCCAACGTCCTGACTTTC. Translating gives CASSLEASGGSGANVLTF. The V gene is TRBV5-1, the J gene TRBJ2-6; 10 bases line up with TRBD2. The CDR3 has 18 residues. The V gene's germline CDR1 is SGHRS and CDR2 YFSETQ. V gave up 0 bases and J gave up 0 bases; unmatched junction bases: 3.